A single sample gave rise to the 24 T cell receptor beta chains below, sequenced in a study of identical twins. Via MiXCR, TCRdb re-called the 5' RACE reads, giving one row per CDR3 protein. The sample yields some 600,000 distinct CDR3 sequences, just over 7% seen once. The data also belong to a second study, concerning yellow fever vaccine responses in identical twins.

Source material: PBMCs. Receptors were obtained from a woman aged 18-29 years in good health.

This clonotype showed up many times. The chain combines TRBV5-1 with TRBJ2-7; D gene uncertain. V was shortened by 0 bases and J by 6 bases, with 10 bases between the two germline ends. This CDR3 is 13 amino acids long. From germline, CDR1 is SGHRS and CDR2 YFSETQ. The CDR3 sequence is CASSLAGRSEQYF. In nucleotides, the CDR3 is TGCGCCAGCAGCTTGGCCGGGCGTTCCGAGCAGTACTTC.

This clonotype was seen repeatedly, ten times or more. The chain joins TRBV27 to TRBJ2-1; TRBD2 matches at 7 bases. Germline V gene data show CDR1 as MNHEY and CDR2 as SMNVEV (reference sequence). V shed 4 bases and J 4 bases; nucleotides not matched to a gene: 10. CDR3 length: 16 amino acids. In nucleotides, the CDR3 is TGTGCCAGCAGTTCTATAGCGGGCAGGAGGTACAATGAGCAGTTCTTC. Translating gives CASSSIAGRRYNEQFF.

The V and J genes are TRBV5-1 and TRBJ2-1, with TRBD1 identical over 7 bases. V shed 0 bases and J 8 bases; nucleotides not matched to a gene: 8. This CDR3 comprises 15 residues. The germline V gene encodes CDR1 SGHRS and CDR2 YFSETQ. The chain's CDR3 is CASSLEGTAPYEQFF. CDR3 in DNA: TGCGCCAGCAGCTTGGAAGGGACAGCCCCGTATGAGCAGTTCTTC.

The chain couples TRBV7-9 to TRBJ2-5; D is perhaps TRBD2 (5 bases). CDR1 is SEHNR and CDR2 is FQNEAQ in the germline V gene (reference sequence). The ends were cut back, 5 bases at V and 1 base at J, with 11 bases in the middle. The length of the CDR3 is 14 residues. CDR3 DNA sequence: TGTGCCAGCAGCACCACCGGGGTCCAAGAGACCCAGTACTTC. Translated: CASSTTGVQETQYF.

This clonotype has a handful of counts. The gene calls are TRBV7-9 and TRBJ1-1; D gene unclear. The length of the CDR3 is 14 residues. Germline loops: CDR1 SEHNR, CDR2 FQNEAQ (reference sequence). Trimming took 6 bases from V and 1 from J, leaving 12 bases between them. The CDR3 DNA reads TGTGCCAGCAGTTCGTCGGGATGGAACACTGAAGCTTTCTTT. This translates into CASSSSGWNTEAFF. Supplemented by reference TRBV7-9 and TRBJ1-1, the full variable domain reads DTGVSQNPRHKITKRGQNVTFRCDPISEHNRLYWYRQTLGQGPEFLTYFQNEAQLEKSRLLSDRFSAERPKGSFSTLEIQRTEQGDSAMYLCASSSSGWNTEAFFGQGTRLTVV.

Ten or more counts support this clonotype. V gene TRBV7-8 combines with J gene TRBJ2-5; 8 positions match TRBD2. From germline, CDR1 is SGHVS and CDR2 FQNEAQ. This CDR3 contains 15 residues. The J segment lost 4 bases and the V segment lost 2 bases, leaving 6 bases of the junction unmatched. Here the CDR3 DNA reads TGTGCCAGCAGCTTATCTCTAGCGGGTGTAGAGACCCAGTACTTC. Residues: CASSLSLAGVETQYF.

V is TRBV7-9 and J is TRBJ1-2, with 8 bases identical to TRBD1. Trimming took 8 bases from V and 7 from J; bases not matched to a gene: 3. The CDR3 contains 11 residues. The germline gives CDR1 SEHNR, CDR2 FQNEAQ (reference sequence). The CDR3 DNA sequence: TGTGCCAGCGGACAGGGTAGTGGCTACACCTTC. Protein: CASGQGSGYTF.

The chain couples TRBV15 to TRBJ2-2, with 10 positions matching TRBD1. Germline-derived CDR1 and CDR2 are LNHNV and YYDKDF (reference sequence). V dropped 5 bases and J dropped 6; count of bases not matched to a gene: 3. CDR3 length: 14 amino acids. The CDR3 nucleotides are TGTGCCACCAGCTGGGGACAGGGGCCCGGGGAGCTGTTTTTT. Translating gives CATSWGQGPGELFF.

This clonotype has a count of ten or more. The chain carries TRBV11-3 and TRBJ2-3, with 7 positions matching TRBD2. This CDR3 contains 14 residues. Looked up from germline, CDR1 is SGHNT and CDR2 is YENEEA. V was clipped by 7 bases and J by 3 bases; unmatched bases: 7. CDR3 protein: CASTGAGVTDTQYF. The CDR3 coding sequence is TGTGCCAGCACCGGGGCGGGAGTGACAGATACGCAGTATTTT.

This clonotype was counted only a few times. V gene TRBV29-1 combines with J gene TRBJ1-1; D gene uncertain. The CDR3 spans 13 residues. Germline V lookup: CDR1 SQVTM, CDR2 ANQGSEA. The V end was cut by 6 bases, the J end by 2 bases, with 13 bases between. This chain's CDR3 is CSVADGYNTEAFF. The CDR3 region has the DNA TGCAGCGTGGCAGACGGATACAACACTGAAGCTTTCTTT.

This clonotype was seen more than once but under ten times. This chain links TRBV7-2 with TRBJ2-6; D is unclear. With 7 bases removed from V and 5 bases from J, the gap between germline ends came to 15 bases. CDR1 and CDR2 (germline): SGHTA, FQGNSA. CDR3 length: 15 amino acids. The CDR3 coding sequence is TGTGCCAGCACCCCAGGCGGCCCGAGGGCCAACGTCCTGACTTTC. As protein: CASTPGGPRANVLTF.

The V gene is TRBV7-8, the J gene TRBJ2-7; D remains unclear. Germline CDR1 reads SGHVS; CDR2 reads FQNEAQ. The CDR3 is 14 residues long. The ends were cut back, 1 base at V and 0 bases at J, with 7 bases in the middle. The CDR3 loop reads CASSLGWSSYEQYV. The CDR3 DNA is TGTGCCAGCAGCTTAGGTTGGAGCTCCTACGAGCAGTACGTC.

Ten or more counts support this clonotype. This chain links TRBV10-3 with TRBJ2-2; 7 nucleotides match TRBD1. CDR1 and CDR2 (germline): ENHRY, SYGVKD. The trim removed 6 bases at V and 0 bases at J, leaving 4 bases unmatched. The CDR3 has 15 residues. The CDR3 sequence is CAIRSDRANTGELFF. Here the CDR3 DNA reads TGTGCCATCAGAAGTGACAGGGCGAACACCGGGGAGCTGTTTTTT.

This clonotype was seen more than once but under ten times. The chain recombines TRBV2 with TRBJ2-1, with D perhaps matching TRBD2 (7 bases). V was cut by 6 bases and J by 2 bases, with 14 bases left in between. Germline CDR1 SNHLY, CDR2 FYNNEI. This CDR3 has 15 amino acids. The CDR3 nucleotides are TGTGCCAGCAGCTCCGGGGGGCTCACCTACAATGAGCAGTTCTTC. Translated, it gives CASSSGGLTYNEQFF.

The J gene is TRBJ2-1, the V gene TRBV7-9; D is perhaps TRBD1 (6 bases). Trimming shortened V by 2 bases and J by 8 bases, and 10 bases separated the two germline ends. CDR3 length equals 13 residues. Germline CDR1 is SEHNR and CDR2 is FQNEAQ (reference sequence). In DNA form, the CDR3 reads TGTGCCAGCAGCTTACTTCAGGGGCATGAGCAGTTCTTC. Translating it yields CASSLLQGHEQFF. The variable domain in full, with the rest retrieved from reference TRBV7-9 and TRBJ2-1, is DTGVSQNPRHKITKRGQNVTFRCDPISEHNRLYWYRQTLGQGPEFLTYFQNEAQLEKSRLLSDRFSAERPKGSFSTLEIQRTEQGDSAMYLCASSLLQGHEQFFGPGTRLTVL.

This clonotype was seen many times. DNA of the CDR3: TGTGCCATGAATGGGAGGGCCCCGAGCTCCTACAATGAGCAGTTCTTC. It yields the protein CAMNGRAPSSYNEQFF. The J gene is TRBJ2-1, the V gene TRBV10-3; 7 bases are shared with TRBD2. V dropped 9 bases and J dropped 0; count of bases not matched to a gene: 11. Germline loops: CDR1 ENHRY, CDR2 SYGVKD. The CDR3 has 16 amino acids.

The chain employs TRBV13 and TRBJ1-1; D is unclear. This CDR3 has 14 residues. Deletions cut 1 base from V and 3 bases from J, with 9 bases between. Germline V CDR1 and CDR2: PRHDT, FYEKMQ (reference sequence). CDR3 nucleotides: TGTGCCAGCAGCTTAGAACATCGGTACACTGAAGCTTTCTTT. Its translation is CASSLEHRYTEAFF.

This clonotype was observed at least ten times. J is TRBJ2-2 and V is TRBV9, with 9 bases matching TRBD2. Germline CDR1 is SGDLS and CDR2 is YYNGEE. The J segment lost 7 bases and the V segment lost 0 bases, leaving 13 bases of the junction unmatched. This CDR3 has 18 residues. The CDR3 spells CASSVAYKGLALLGELFF. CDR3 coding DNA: TGTGCCAGCAGCGTAGCTTATAAGGGACTAGCCCTTCTCGGGGAGCTGTTTTTT.

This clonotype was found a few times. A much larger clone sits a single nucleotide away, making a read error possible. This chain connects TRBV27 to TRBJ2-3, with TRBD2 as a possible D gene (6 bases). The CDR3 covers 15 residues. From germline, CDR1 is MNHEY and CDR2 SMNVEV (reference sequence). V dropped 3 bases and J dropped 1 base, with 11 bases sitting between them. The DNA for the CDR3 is TGTGCCAGCAGTTTGAGGTCTAGCGGCACAGATACGCAGTATTTT. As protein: CASSLRSSGTDTQYF.

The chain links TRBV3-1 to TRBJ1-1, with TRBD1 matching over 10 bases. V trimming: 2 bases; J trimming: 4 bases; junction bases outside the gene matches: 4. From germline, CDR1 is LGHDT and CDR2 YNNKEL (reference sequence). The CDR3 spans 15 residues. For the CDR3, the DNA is TGTGCCAGCAGCCAACAAGACAGGGGGCGCACTGAAGCTTTCTTT. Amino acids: CASSQQDRGRTEAFF.

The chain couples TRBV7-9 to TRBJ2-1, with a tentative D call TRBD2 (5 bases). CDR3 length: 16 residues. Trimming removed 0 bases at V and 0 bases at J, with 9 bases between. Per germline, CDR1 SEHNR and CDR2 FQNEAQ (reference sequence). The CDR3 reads CASSLALATSYNEQFF. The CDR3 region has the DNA TGTGCCAGCAGCTTAGCTCTAGCAACCTCCTACAATGAGCAGTTCTTC.

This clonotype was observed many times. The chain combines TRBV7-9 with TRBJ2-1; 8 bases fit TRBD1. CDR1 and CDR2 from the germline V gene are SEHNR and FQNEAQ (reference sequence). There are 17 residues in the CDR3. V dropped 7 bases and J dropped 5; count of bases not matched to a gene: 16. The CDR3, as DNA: TGTGCCAGCACCCAAGGGGTTAGACAGGGGACCGACAATGAGCAGTTCTTC. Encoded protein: CASTQGVRQGTDNEQFF.

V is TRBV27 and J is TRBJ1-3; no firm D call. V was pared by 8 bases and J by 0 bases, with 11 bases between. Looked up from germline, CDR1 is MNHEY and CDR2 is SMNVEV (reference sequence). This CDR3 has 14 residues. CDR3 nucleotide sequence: TGTGCCAGCTTCGGCGTCGACTCTGGAAACACCATATATTTT. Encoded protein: CASFGVDSGNTIYF.

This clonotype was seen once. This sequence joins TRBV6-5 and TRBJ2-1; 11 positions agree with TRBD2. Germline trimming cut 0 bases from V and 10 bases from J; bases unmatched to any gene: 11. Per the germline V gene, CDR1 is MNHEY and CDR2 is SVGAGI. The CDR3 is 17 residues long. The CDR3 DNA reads TGTGCCAGCAGTTACTCCCTGACTAGCGGGACGCGTAACGAGCAGTTCTTC. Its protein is CASSYSLTSGTRNEQFF.